This TCR beta chain comes out of a study of radiation and T cells in renal cell carcinoma (dated by TCRdb to 2019 to 2021). Concerning the study at large: Samples came from a clinical trial, in which primary renal cell carcinomas received 15 Gy stereotactic body radiation therapy followed by nephrectomy 4 weeks later. A total of 53 samples underwent TCR beta sequencing, made up of roughly 26 tumors and some 27 peripheral blood samples. Across all 53 samples, 4 million or so unique CDR3 nucleotide sequences encoding around 2,500,000 unique CDR3 amino acid sequences were identified.

From cysteine to phenylalanine, the CDR3 is 18 amino acids long. This entry keeps only the CDR3 DNA: 54 bases, framed from base 1. V drops 2 bases and J drops 3 bases, leaving 22 bases in between. CDR1 and CDR2 (MNHEY, SMNVEV) derive from the germline V gene (reference sequence). The time point tag for this specimen amounts to: baseline pretreatment blood. The treatment or condition label of this sample denotes: 15 Gy SBRT to primary tumor, nephrectomy 4 weeks later. Serial peripheral blood from radiation-treated patients was sampled at baseline, 2 weeks and 4 weeks after SBRT to track tumor-enriched clonotypes. Every patient's renal cell carcinoma showed clear cell pathology. The QIAamp DNA Blood Mini Kit (Qiagen) was used to prepare genomic DNA for TCR sequencing. Only samples passing all quality control checks were included in the analyses. Overall results and qualifications from the work: The single-armed trial design could not address effects of radiation dose or scheduling on the TCR repertoire. In blood, the top tumor clonotypes increased from baseline to 2 weeks after radiation and then shrank by 4 weeks, which suggests a temporary expansion of tumor-resident clones. No pretreatment tumor biopsies were available, so the baseline intratumoral presence of clonotypes could not be determined. Blood repertoire dynamics were not followed beyond 4 weeks after treatment.

Regarding this clone: This clone's antigen is unknown. No much larger clone is present one base from it, and per-base qualities are unavailable.

Following the manufacturer's recommendations, the immunoSEQ kit was used to generate TCR beta libraries from genomic DNA. For library preparation, a first multiplex PCR was performed with proprietary primers, followed by a second PCR in which unique barcodes were added, and bead cleanups were performed after each round. Each sample batch included a kit-provided positive control reaction and a negative control reaction. The final libraries were assessed on an Agilent 4200 TapeStation D1000 ScreenTape, pooled by volume, and quantified by qPCR. An Illumina NextSeq500 fitted with a MidOutput 150-cycle cartridge performed the sequencing, running 156 Read1 cycles and 15 Index1 cycles with the kit's custom primers. The pooled library was loaded at 0.8 to 1 pM, with a roughly 22% PhiX control spiked in. As for how the authors treated the data: The vendor-processed data were analyzed in R, and a clonotype was defined as all T cells that share the same CDR3 nucleotide sequence. In the clone abundance analyses, frequencies in each sample were normalized to that sample's 10,000 most abundant clones. Public T cell clones, which averaged fewer than five per sample, were removed prior to analysis. An abundance difference of at least 32-fold between compartments was the criterion for calling clonotypes tumor-enriched or baseline blood-enriched. A beta-binomial differential abundance model was applied to find clonotypes that expanded or contracted between blood time points. The Baroni-Urbani and Buser coefficient was used to measure tumor-blood repertoire similarity, and groups were compared with two-tailed Wilcoxon tests in R. The table was pulled from immuneACCESS by TCRdb, which kept in-frame rearrangements only. Such tables lose some clones; where checked, under half of the loss comes from unresolved V genes, and the rest has no known cause. V and J calls plus clone size are reproduced from that table; the DNA served to infer D and trimming. This sample is represented by approximately 110,000 clones; roughly four fifths of them were singletons. About 3% of the sample is taken by the ten largest.

The sequence derives from an older woman with renal cell carcinoma. This specimen consisted of blood, obtained from a patient whose treatment included radiotherapy and nephrectomy. In this chain, TRBV27 is recombined with TRBJ1-1; the D gene is perhaps TRBD1, on 6 matching bases. The CDR3 reads as follows: CASSLGSGKQNRDTEAFF. The DNA sequence is given as TGTGCCAGCAGTTTAGGTTCAGGAAAACAAAACAGGGACACTGAAGCTTTCTTT.